The 11 T cell receptor beta chains given below trace back to one sample, sequenced in a study of CD8+CD57+ T cells in acquired aplastic anemia. TCR beta VDJ combinations and CDR3 sequences were profiled from genomic DNA. TCRdb redid the calling of the reads with MiXCR, one entry per CDR3 protein. This sample has about 80,000 distinct CDR3 sequences, with less than 60% found just once. Specimen: sorted CD4+, CD8+, or CD8+CD57+ T cells (not recorded which) from PBMCs. Receptors originate from a human donor in good health, serving as a control.

This clonotype was counted only a few times. This rearrangement joins TRBV29-1 to TRBJ1-2; D is perhaps TRBD1 (5 bases). The CDR3 length is 12 residues. V was trimmed by 3 bases and J by 10 bases, leaving 15 bases between them. The germline V gene has CDR1 SQVTM and CDR2 ANQGSEA. The CDR3 DNA follows: TGCAGCGTTGATCGGGACTCAAGGGTCTACACCTTC. Translating it yields CSVDRDSRVYTF. The entire variable domain, with the rest obtained from reference TRBV29-1 and TRBJ1-2, is as follows: SAVISQKPSRDICQRGTSLTIQCQVDSQVTMMFWYRQQPGQSLTLIATANQGSEATYESGFVIDKFPISRPNLTFSTLTVSNMSPEDSSIYLCSVDRDSRVYTFGSGTRLTVV.

This chain's CDR3 is CASGGAVNEQFF. CDR3 nucleotide sequence: TGTGCCAGCGGGGGGGCCGTCAATGAGCAGTTCTTC. The rearrangement joins TRBV9 to TRBJ2-1, with a tentative D call TRBD2 (7 bases). From germline, CDR1 is SGDLS and CDR2 YYNGEE. This CDR3 has 12 residues. V was clipped by 7 bases and J by 6 bases, with 11 bases between them.

The chain has TRBV5-4 and TRBJ2-5; D is unresolved. The CDR3 runs to 15 residues. Germline V gene sequence: CDR1 SGHNT, CDR2 YYREEE (reference sequence). V shed 0 bases and J shed 0 bases, with 9 bases lying between them. The CDR3 DNA reads TGTGCCAGCAGCTTGGGCAGCTGGTACCAAGAGACCCAGTACTTC. Encoded protein: CASSLGSWYQETQYF.

This clonotype has at least ten counts. The chain has TRBV6-5 and TRBJ2-7, with TRBD2 identical over 7 bases. Per germline, CDR1 MNHEY and CDR2 SVGAGI. Unmatched junction bases numbered 5, after V lost 4 bases and J lost 5 bases. The CDR3 sequence is 13 residues long. The CDR3 protein is CASSWTGGNEQYF. CDR3 nucleotide sequence: TGTGCCAGCAGTTGGACGGGGGGAAACGAGCAGTACTTC.

This clonotype came up once. CDR3 coding DNA: TGCAGCGTTCAGGAGTCCTACGAGCAGTACTTC. Translation: CSVQESYEQYF. The chain links TRBV29-1 to TRBJ2-7, with no clear D. The germline V gene encodes CDR1 SQVTM and CDR2 ANQGSEA. V dropped 5 bases and J dropped 1 base, with 6 bases sitting between them. CDR3 length: 11 residues.

This clonotype has at least ten counts. This chain uses TRBV9 with TRBJ1-5, with 7 bases matching TRBD1. Germline values: CDR1 SGDLS, CDR2 YYNGEE. The V segment lost 7 bases and the J segment 7 bases; nucleotides outside the gene matches: 5. The CDR3 has 12 residues. The CDR3 DNA reads TGTGCCAGCCGACAGGGCGGACAGCCCCAGCATTTT. Amino acids: CASRQGGQPQHF.

This clonotype came up a few times. The chain joins TRBV6-5 to TRBJ2-5, with TRBD2 matching 8 bases. After removal of 2 bases from V and 1 base from J, the junction contained 3 bases not matched to a gene. The germline gives CDR1 MNHEY, CDR2 SVGAGI. The CDR3 consists of 15 residues. As DNA, the CDR3 is TGTGCCAGCAGTTACGCGGGAGGACCCCAAGAGACCCAGTACTTC. The encoded protein is CASSYAGGPQETQYF.

The genes are TRBV29-1 and TRBJ1-2; 7 positions match TRBD1. The CDR3 is 12 amino acids. Germline CDR1 and CDR2: SQVTM and ANQGSEA. J gave up 4 bases and V 6 bases, and 5 bases lay outside the gene matches. Here the CDR3 DNA reads TGCAGCGTCGGGACAGTAATCTATGGCTACACCTTC. Translated: CSVGTVIYGYTF.

The chain carries TRBV25-1 and TRBJ2-3; D is undetermined. V gave up 10 bases and J gave up 2 bases, with 19 bases separating them. Germline V CDR1 and CDR2: MGHDK, SYGVNS. The CDR3 spans 15 residues. The CDR3 DNA follows: TGTGCCATCAGCCCCGGCACGGAACCCACAGATACGCAGTATTTT. Amino acid sequence: CAISPGTEPTDTQYF.

On this clonotype itself: At one of its ends the junction is not consistent with the germline gene, which may arise from a read error. This sequence joins TRBV6-1 and TRBJ2-7; 8 nucleotides align to TRBD1. This CDR3 comprises 14 residues. From germline, CDR1 is MNHNS and CDR2 SASEGT. The CDR3 nucleotides are TGTGCCAGCCGTGACACAGGGGGGCCCTACGAGCAGTACTTC. It translates to CASRDTGGPYEQYF.

In DNA, the CDR3 is TGTGCCAGTAGTATAGGGTCAGACTACGAGCAGTACTTC. This translates into CASSIGSDYEQYF. The chain has TRBV19 and TRBJ2-7; D is ambiguous. The CDR3 loop spans 13 amino acids. Trimming left V 1 base short and J 3 bases short, with 7 bases between. Per the germline V gene, CDR1 is LNHDA and CDR2 is SQIVND (reference sequence).